These 10 T cell receptor beta chains were sequenced from one sample in a study of cytomegalovirus exposure and HLA in healthy donors. TCRdb's copy holds only in-frame clones and misses some; the assay was immunoSEQ multiplex PCR. The table records tens of thousands of clones, roughly 95% of them present only once. Sample: PBMCs. Receptors originate from a woman aged 18 to 35 in good health and CMV-seronegative.

This chain uses TRBV11-3 with TRBJ2-7; TRBD1 might be the D (7 bases). V was trimmed by 2 bases and J by 3 bases, leaving 14 bases between them. The germline gives CDR1 SGHNT, CDR2 YENEEA. This CDR3 is 15 amino acids long. The CDR3 loop is CASSLRAGQSYEQYF. The CDR3 bases are TGTGCCAGCAGCTTAAGGGCGGGACAGAGCTACGAGCAGTACTTC.

This chain uses TRBV5-1 with TRBJ2-1, with TRBD2 as a possible D gene (5 bases). CDR3 length: 15 residues. Trimming left V 1 base short and J 2 bases short, with 10 bases between. Germline assignment: CDR1 SGHRS and CDR2 YFSETQ. CDR3 amino acids: CASSLTGNPYNEQFF. The CDR3 nucleotides read TGCGCCAGCAGCTTGACGGGGAATCCCTACAATGAGCAGTTCTTC.

The V call is TRBV6-5, the J call TRBJ2-1, with 10 bases matching TRBD2. The CDR3 has 15 residues. The ends lost 2 bases at V and 6 bases at J; junction bases unmatched: 4. Germline V lookup: CDR1 MNHEY, CDR2 SVGAGI. CDR3 protein: CASSYVGLAANEQFF. Written as DNA, the CDR3 is TGTGCCAGCAGTTACGTTGGACTAGCGGCCAATGAGCAGTTCTTC.

The sample holds one count of this clone. V gene TRBV5-1 combines with J gene TRBJ2-1; D gene uncertain. The germline V and J ends were trimmed by 0 bases and 5 bases, with 9 bases remaining between them. Germline V gives CDR1 SGHRS, CDR2 YFSETQ. This CDR3 has 14 residues. The CDR3 coding sequence is TGCGCCAGCAGCTTGGGGTCCCGGGACAATGAGCAGTTCTTC. Protein: CASSLGSRDNEQFF.

J is TRBJ2-2 and V is TRBV4-3; TRBD1 matches at 10 bases. V gave up 0 bases and J gave up 7 bases; unmatched junction bases: 5. The CDR3 is 16 residues long. Looked up from germline, CDR1 is LGHNA and CDR2 is YSLEER. This CDR3 reads CASSQDGGQGYGELFF. The CDR3 nucleotides read TGCGCCAGCAGCCAAGACGGGGGACAGGGGTACGGGGAGCTGTTTTTT.

This chain connects TRBV14 to TRBJ2-3; TRBD1 is a possible D gene (6 bases). V dropped 1 base and J dropped 4 bases, with 18 bases sitting between them. The germline V gene has CDR1 SGHDN and CDR2 FVKESK. The CDR3 loop spans 17 amino acids. CDR3 bases: TGTGCCAGCAGCCAAGCAGGGGTAATGATTTGGGCAGATACGCAGTATTTT. Amino acid sequence: CASSQAGVMIWADTQYF.

V is TRBV9 and J is TRBJ2-3; TRBD2 aligns across 13 bases. From germline, CDR1 is SGDLS and CDR2 YYNGEE. With V trimmed by 1 base and J by 0 bases, 8 bases remained unmatched. The CDR3 extends over 19 amino acids. The CDR3 coding sequence is TGTGCCAGCAGCGTACCGGGACTAGCGGGGCCCCCTAGCACAGATACGCAGTATTTT. This gives the protein CASSVPGLAGPPSTDTQYF. Complete variable domain (other parts from reference TRBV9 and TRBJ2-3): DSGVTQTPKHLITATGQRVTLRCSPRSGDLSVYWYQQSLDQGLQFLIQYYNGEERAKGNILERFSAQQFPDLHSELNLSSLELGDSALYFCASSVPGLAGPPSTDTQYFGPGTRLTVL.

The chain combines TRBV9 with TRBJ2-3; TRBD2 aligns across 15 bases. Trimming took 3 bases from V and 8 from J; bases not matched to a gene: 10. This CDR3 is 17 amino acids long. Germline lookup yields CDR1 SGDLS and CDR2 YYNGEE. The CDR3 protein is CASSGGLAGGIRGTQYF. CDR3 DNA sequence: TGTGCCAGCAGCGGCGGACTAGCGGGGGGGATTCGGGGTACGCAGTATTTT.

The rearrangement uses TRBV6-1 and TRBJ2-5; a weak D match, TRBD2 (5 bases). V shed 6 bases and J shed 0 bases, with 11 bases lying between them. The V gene's germline CDR1 is MNHNS and CDR2 SASEGT. The CDR3 is 14 amino acids. CDR3 in amino acids: CASSELGYQETQYF. The CDR3 DNA sequence: TGTGCCAGCAGCGAACTAGGTTACCAAGAGACCCAGTACTTC.

The CDR3 sequence: CASRRWDKNYEQYF. In DNA, the CDR3 is TGTGCCAGCAGGAGATGGGACAAAAACTACGAGCAGTACTTC. This chain links TRBV6-6 with TRBJ2-7, with a possible D match to TRBD1 (6 bases). Germline assignment: CDR1 MNHNY and CDR2 SVGAGI (reference sequence). The V end lost 6 bases, the J end lost 3 bases, and 15 bases lay between the germline ends. This CDR3 has 14 residues.